The source of this T cell receptor beta chain is a study of blood T cell repertoires in COVID-19. The CDR3 covers 13 residues. Per the germline V gene, CDR1 is MDHEN and CDR2 is SYDVKM. V lost 5 bases, J lost 2 bases, and 10 bases lay in between. Here immunoSEQ multiplex PCR was the method, and the copy in TCRdb shows in-frame clones only, minus some. The data contain 330,000 or so clones, under 95% of them seen just once; the ten biggest clones take up about 18%. As for this clone: Different DNA sequences within this sample yield the same CDR3.

Sequenced material: PBMCs or T cells enriched from blood (not recorded which). The receptor's source is a woman in her 30s who had recovered from COVID-19. V and J are TRBV28 and TRBJ2-7; D possibly corresponds to TRBD1 (6 bases). CDR3 region: CASSPTGTYEQYF. As DNA, the CDR3 is TGTGCCAGCAGTCCAACAGGGACCTACGAGCAGTACTTC.